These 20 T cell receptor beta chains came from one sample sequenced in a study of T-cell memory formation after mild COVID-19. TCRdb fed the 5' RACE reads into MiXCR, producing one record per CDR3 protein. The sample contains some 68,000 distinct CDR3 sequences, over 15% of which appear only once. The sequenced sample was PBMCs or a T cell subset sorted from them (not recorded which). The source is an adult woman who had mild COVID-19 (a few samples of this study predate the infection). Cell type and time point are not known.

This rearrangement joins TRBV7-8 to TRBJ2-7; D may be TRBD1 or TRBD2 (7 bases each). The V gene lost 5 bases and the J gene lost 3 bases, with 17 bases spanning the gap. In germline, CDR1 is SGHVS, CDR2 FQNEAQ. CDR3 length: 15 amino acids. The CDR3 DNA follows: TGTGCCAGCAGCCCTAGCGGCCAGGGGGTCTACGAGCAGTACTTC. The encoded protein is CASSPSGQGVYEQYF. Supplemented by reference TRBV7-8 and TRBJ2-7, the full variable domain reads GAGVSQSPRYKVAKRGQDVALRCDPISGHVSLFWYQQALGQGPEFLTYFQNEAQLDKSGLPSDRFFAERPEGSVSTLKIQRTQQEDSAVYLCASSPSGQGVYEQYFGPGTRLTVT.

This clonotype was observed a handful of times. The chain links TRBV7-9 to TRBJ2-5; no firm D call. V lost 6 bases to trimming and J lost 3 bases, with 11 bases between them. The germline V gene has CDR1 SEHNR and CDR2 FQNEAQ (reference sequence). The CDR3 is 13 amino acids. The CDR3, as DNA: TGTGCCAGCAGATTCGCCCACGAAGAGACCCAGTACTTC. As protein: CASRFAHEETQYF.

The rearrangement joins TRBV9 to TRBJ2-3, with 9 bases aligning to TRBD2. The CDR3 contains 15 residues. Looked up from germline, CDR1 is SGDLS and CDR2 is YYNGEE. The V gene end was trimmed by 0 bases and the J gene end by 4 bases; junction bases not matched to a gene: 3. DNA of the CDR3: TGTGCCAGCAGCGTAGTAGCGGGAGTGGCAGATACGCAGTATTTT. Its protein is CASSVVAGVADTQYF. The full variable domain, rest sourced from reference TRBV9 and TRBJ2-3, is DSGVTQTPKHLITATGQRVTLRCSPRSGDLSVYWYQQSLDQGLQFLIQYYNGEERAKGNILERFSAQQFPDLHSELNLSSLELGDSALYFCASSVVAGVADTQYFGPGTRLTVL.

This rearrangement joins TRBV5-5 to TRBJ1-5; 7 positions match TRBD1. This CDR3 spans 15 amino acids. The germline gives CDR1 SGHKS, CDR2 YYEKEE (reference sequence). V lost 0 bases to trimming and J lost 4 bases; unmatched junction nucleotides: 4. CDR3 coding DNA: TGTGCCAGCAGCTTGGATGGACAGGAAAATCAGCCCCAGCATTTT. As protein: CASSLDGQENQPQHF. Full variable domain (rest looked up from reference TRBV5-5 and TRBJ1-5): DAGVTQSPTHLIKTRGQQVTLRCSPISGHKSVSWYQQVLGQGPQFIFQYYEKEERGRGNFPDRFSARQFPNYSSELNVNALLLGDSALYLCASSLDGQENQPQHFGDGTRLSIL.

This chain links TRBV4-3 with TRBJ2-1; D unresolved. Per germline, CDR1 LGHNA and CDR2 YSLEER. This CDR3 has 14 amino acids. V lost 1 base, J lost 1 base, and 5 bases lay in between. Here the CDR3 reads CASSQAESYNEQFF. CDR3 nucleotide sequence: TGCGCCAGCAGCCAAGCTGAGTCCTACAATGAGCAGTTCTTC.

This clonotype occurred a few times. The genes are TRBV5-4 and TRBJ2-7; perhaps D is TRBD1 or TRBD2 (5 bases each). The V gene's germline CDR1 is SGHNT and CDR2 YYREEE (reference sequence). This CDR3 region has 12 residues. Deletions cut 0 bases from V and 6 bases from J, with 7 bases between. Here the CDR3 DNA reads TGTGCCAGCAGCTTGGAAGGGACCGAGCAGTACTTC. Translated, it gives CASSLEGTEQYF. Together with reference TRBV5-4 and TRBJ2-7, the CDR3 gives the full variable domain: ETGVTQSPTHLIKTRGQQVTLRCSSQSGHNTVSWYQQALGQGPQFIFQYYREEENGRGNFPPRFSGLQFPNYSSELNVNALELDDSALYLCASSLEGTEQYFGPGTRLTVT.

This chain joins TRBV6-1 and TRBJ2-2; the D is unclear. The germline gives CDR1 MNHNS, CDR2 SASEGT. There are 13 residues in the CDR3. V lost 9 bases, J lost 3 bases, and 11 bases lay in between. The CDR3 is CASTIGYTGELFF. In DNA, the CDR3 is TGTGCCAGTACGATCGGTTACACCGGGGAGCTGTTTTTT.

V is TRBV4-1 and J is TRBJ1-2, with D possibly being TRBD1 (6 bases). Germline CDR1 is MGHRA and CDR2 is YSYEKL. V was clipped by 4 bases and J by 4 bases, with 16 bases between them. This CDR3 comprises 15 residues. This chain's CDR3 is CASSPQTGSLYGYTF. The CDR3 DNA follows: TGCGCCAGCAGCCCTCAGACAGGTAGCCTCTATGGCTACACCTTC.

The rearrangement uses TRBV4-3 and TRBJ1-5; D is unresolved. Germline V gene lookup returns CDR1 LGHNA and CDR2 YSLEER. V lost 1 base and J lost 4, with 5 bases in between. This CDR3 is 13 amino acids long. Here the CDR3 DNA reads TGCGCCAGCAGCCAAGGACGGAATCAGCCCCAGCATTTT. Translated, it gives CASSQGRNQPQHF.

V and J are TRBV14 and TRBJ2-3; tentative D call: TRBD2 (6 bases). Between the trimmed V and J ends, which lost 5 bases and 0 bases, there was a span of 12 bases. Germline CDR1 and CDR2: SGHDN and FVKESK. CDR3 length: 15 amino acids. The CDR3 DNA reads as TGTGCCAGCAGCGCTCCCGGGACTAGCACAGATACGCAGTATTTT. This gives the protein CASSAPGTSTDTQYF.

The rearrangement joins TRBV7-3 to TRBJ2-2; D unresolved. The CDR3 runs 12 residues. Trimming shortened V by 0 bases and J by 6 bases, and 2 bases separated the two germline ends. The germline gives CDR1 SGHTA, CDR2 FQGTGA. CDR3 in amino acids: CASSLTPGELFF. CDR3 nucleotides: TGTGCCAGCAGCTTAACCCCCGGGGAGCTGTTTTTT. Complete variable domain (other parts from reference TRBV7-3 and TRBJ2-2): GAGVSQTPSNKVTEKGKYVELRCDPISGHTALYWYRQSLGQGPEFLIYFQGTGAADDSGLPNDRFFAVRPEGSVSTLKIQRTERGDSAVYLCASSLTPGELFFGEGSRLTVL.

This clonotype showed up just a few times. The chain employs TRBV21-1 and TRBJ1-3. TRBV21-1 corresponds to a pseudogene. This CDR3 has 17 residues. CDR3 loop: CASSKMARGGPGNTIYF. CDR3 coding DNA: TGTGCCAGCAGCAAAATGGCCCGAGGAGGGCCTGGAAACACCATATATTTT.

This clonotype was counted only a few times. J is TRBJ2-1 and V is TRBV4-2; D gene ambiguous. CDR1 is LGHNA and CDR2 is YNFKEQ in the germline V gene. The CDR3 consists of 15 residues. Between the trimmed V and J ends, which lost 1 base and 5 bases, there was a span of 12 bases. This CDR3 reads CASSQVSSSNNEQFF. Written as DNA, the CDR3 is TGTGCCAGCAGCCAAGTGAGTAGTTCCAACAATGAGCAGTTCTTC.

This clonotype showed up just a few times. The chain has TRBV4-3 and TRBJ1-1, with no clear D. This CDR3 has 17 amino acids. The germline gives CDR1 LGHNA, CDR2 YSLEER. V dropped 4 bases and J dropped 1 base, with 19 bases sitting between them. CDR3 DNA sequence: TGCGCCAGCAGCCCTCGATGGGGAGTCCAAGAGAACACTGAAGCTTTCTTT. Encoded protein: CASSPRWGVQENTEAFF.

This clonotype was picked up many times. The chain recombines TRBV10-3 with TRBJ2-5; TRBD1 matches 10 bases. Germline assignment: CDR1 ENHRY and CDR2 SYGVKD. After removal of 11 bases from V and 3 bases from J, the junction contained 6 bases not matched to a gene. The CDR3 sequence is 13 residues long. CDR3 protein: CARPGQGKETQYF. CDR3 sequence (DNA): TGTGCCCGACCGGGACAGGGGAAAGAGACCCAGTACTTC.

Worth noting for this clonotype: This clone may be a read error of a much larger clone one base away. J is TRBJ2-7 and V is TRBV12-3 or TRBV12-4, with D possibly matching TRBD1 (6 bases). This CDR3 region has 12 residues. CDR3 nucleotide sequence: TGTTCCAGCAGTGGGTCCCCTCCCGGGACATCCTTC. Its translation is CSSSGSPPGTSF.

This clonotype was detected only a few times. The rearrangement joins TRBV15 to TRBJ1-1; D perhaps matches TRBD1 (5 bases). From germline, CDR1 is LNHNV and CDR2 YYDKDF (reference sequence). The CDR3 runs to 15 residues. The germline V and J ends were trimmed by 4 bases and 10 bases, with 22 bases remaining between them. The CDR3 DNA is TGTGCCACCAGCACCAGTGACAGCTCGAGAAGGAGAGCTTTCTTT. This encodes CATSTSDSSRRRAFF.

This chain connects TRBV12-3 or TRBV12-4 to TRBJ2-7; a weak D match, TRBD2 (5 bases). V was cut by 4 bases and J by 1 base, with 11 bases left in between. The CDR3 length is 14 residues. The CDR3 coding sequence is TGTGCCAGCAGTTCGCGCGACTATTCCTACGAGCAGTACTTC. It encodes CASSSRDYSYEQYF.

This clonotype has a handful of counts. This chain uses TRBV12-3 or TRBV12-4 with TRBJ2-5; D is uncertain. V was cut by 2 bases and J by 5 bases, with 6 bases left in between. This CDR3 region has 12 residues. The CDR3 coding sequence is TGTGCCAGCAGTTTAATGGGGGAGACCCAGTACTTC. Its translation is CASSLMGETQYF.

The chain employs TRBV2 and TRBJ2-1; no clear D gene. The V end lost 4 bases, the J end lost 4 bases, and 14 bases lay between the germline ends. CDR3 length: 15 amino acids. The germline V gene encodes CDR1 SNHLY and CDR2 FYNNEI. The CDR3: CASSATGGPYNEQFF. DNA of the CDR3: TGTGCCAGCAGTGCAACTGGCGGACCGTACAATGAGCAGTTCTTC.